These 6 T cell receptor beta chains were all obtained from the same sample, sequenced in a study of siplizumab effects on memory and regulatory T cells. Using immunoSEQ multiplex PCR, the repertoire was profiled, and TCRdb retains in-frame clones only, with some absent. The sample lists about 52,000 clones, 95% to 98% occurring once. The sequencing input was naive CD4+ T cells sorted from blood. The receptors originated from a human donor in good health.

This clone was detected once. The gene calls are TRBV29-1 and TRBJ1-2; TRBD1 is a possible D gene (6 bases). CDR3 length equals 11 residues. CDR1 SQVTM and CDR2 ANQGSEA come from the germline V gene. V lost 7 bases, J lost 9 bases, and 15 bases lay in between. Written as DNA, the CDR3 is TGCAGCGGCTTACAGGGTTTGAGCTACACCTTC. Translated, it gives CSGLQGLSYTF.

The V call is TRBV5-5, the J call TRBJ2-1, with 16 bases identical to TRBD2. Germline V gene data show CDR1 as SGHKS and CDR2 as YYEKEE (reference sequence). Trimming removed 4 bases from V and 4 bases from J; junction bases left unmatched: 2. The CDR3 length is 16 residues. CDR3: CASSEGLAGGYNEQFF. The DNA for the CDR3 is TGTGCCAGCAGCGAGGGACTAGCGGGAGGGTACAATGAGCAGTTCTTC.

This clone was recorded only once. This sequence joins TRBV15 and TRBJ2-1; D unresolved. Germline V gene sequence: CDR1 LNHNV, CDR2 YYDKDF (reference sequence). The length of the CDR3 is 11 residues. Between the trimmed V and J ends, which lost 1 base and 9 bases, there was a span of 4 bases. CDR3: CATSRVGEQFF. The CDR3 bases are TGTGCCACCAGCAGAGTGGGTGAGCAGTTCTTC. The full variable domain, with the rest looked up from reference TRBV15 and TRBJ2-1, is DAMVIQNPRYQVTQFGKPVTLSCSQTLNHNVMYWYQQKSSQAPKLLFHYYDKDFNNEADTPDNFQSRRPNTSFCFLDIRSPGLGDTAMYLCATSRVGEQFFGPGTRLTVL.

V usage is TRBV7-8 and J usage is TRBJ2-7; tentatively, D is TRBD1 (6 bases). The length of the CDR3 is 15 residues. The germline gives CDR1 SGHVS, CDR2 FQNEAQ. Deletions cut 1 base from V and 2 bases from J, with 12 bases between. The CDR3 spells CASSLDKGQTYEQYF. DNA for the CDR3: TGTGCCAGCAGCTTAGATAAAGGACAGACCTACGAGCAGTACTTC.

V gene TRBV7-2 combines with J gene TRBJ2-5; perhaps D is TRBD1 or TRBD2 (5 bases each). Germline loops: CDR1 SGHTA, CDR2 FQGNSA. V was clipped by 7 bases and J by 4 bases, with 19 bases between them. The CDR3 runs to 15 residues. The CDR3 coding sequence is TGTGCCAGCAATTCAGGCGCAGGGAGACGAGAGACCCAGTACTTC. Translating gives CASNSGAGRRETQYF.

The chain joins TRBV5-5 to TRBJ2-5; D might be TRBD1 (6 bases). Trimming left V 4 bases short and J 0 bases short, with 13 bases between. The V gene's germline CDR1 is SGHKS and CDR2 YYEKEE (reference sequence). The CDR3 length is 15 residues. The CDR3 coding sequence is TGTGCCAGCAGCCCGGGACACTCGTACCAAGAGACCCAGTACTTC. Its translation is CASSPGHSYQETQYF.